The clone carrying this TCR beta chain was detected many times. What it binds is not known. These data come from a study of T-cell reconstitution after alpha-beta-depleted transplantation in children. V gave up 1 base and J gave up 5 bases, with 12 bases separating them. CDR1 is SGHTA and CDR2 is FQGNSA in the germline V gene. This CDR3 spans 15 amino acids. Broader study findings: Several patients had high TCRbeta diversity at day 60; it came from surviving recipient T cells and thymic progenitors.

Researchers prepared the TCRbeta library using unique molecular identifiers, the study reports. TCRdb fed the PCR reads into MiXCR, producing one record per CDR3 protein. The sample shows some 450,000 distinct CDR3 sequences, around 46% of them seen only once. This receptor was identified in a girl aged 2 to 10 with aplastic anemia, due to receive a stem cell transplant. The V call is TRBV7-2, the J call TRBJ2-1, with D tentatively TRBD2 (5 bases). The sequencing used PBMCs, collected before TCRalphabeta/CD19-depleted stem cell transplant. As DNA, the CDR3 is TGTGCCAGCAGCTTAGGGCTAGCCTACGACAATGAGCAGTTCTTC. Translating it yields CASSLGLAYDNEQFF.